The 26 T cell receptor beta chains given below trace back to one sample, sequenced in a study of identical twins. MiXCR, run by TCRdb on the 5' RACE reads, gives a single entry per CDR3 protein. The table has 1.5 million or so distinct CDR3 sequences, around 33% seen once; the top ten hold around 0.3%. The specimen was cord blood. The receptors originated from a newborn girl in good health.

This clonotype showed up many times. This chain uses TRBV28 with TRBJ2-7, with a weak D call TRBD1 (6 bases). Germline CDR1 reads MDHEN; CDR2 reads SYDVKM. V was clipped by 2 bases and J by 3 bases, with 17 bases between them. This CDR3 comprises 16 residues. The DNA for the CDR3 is TGTGCCAGCAGTTTAGGGATCCCGGGACAAATCTACGAGCAGTACTTC. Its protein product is CASSLGIPGQIYEQYF.

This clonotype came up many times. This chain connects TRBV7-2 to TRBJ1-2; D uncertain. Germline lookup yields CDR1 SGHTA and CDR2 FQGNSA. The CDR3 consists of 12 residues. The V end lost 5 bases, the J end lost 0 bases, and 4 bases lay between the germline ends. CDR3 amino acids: CASSKTNYGYTF. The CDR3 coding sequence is TGTGCCAGCAGCAAAACTAACTATGGCTACACCTTC. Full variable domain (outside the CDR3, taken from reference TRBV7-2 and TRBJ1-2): GAGVSQSPSNKVTEKGKDVELRCDPISGHTALYWYRQSLGQGLEFLIYFQGNSAPDKSGLPSDRFSAERTGGSVSTLTIQRTQQEDSAVYLCASSKTNYGYTFGSGTRLTVV.

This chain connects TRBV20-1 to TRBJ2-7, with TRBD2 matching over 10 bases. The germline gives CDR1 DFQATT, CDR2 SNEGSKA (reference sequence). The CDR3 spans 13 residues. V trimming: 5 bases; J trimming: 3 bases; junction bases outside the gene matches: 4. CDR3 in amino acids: CSAGTSVVYEQYF. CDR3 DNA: TGCAGTGCTGGGACTAGCGTCGTCTACGAGCAGTACTTC.

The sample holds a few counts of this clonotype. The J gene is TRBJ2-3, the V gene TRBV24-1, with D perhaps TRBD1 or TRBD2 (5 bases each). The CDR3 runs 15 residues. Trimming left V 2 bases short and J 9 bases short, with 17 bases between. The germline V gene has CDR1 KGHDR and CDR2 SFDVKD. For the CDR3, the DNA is TGTGCCACCAGTGATTGGGGGTCCTTCACTAAGACGCAGTATTTT. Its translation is CATSDWGSFTKTQYF.

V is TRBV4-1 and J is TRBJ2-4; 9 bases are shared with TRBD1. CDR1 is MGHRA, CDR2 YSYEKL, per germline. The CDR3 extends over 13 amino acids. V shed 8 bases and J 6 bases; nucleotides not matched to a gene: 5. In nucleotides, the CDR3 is TGCGCCAGCTGCCGGGGACAGGGAAACATTCAGTACTTC. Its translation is CASCRGQGNIQYF.

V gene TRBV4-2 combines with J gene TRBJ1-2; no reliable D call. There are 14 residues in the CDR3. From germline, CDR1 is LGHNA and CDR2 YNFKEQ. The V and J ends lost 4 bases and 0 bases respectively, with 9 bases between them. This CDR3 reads CASSPKDTNYGYTF. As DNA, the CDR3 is TGTGCCAGCAGCCCAAAAGACACTAACTATGGCTACACCTTC.

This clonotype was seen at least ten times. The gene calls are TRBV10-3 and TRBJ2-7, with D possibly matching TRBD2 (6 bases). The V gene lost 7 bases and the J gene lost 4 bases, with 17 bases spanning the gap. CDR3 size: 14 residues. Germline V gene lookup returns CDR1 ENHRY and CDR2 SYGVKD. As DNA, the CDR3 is TGTGCCATCACCCCGACTAGTCGCTCATACGAGCAGTACTTC. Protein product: CAITPTSRSYEQYF.

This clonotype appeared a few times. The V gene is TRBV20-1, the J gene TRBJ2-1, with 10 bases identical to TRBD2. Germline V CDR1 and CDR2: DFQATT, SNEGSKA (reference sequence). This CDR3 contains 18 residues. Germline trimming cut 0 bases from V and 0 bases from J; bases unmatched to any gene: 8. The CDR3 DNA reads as TGCAGTGCTAGAGATCATCGTAGCGGGGGGATCTCCTACAATGAGCAGTTCTTC. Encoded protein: CSARDHRSGGISYNEQFF.

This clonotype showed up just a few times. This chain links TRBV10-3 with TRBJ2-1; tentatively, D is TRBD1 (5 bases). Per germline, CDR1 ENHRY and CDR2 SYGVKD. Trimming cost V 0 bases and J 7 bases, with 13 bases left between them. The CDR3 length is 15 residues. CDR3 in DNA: TGTGCCATCAGTGAGTCGATAGGGGAAGGTAATGAGCAGTTCTTC. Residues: CAISESIGEGNEQFF.

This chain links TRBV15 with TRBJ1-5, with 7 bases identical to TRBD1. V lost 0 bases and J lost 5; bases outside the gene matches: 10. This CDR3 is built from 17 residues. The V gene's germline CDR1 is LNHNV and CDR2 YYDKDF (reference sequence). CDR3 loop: CATSRDPRQGVDQPQHF. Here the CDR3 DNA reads TGTGCCACCAGCAGAGACCCCAGACAGGGAGTGGATCAGCCCCAGCATTTT. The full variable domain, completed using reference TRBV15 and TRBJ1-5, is DAMVIQNPRYQVTQFGKPVTLSCSQTLNHNVMYWYQQKSSQAPKLLFHYYDKDFNNEADTPDNFQSRRPNTSFCFLDIRSPGLGDTAMYLCATSRDPRQGVDQPQHFGDGTRLSIL.

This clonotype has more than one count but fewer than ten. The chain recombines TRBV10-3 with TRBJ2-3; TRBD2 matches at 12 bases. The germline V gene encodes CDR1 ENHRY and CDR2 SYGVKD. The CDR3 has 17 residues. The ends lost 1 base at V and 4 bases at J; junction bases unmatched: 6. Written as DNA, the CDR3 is TGTGCCATCAGTGAGTTGCCTAGCGGGGGGGTCGCAGATACGCAGTATTTT. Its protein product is CAISELPSGGVADTQYF.

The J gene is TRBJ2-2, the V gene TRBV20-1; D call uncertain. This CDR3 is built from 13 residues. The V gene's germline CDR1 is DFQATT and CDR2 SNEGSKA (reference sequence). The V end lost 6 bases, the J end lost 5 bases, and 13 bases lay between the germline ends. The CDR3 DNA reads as TGCAGTGCCCCGGTCATCCAGACCGGGGAGCTGTTTTTT. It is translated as CSAPVIQTGELFF.

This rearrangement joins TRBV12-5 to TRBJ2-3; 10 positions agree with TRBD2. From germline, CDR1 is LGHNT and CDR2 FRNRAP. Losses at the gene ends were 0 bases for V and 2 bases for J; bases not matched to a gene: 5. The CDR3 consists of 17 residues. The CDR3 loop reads CASGLVLAGVLTDTQYF. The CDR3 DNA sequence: TGTGCTAGTGGTTTGGTCCTAGCGGGGGTCCTCACAGATACGCAGTATTTT.

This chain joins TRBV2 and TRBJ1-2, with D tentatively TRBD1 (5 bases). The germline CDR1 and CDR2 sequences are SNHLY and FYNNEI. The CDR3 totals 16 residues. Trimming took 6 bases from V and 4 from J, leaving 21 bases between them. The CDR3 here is CASRAPTGTGVYGYTF. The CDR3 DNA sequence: TGTGCCAGCAGGGCTCCTACCGGGACGGGGGTCTATGGCTACACCTTC.

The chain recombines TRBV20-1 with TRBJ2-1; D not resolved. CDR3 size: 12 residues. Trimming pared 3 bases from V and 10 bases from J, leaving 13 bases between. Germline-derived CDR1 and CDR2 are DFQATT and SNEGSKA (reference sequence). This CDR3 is CSASPEVREQFF. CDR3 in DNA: TGCAGTGCTAGTCCAGAAGTGCGCGAGCAGTTCTTC.

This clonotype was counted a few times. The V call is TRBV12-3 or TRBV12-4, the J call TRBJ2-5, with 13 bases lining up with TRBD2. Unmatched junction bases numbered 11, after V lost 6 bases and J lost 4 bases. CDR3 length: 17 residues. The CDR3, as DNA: TGTGCCAGCAGCTCCCTACGGACTAGCGGGGGAGTAGAGACCCAGTACTTC. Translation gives CASSSLRTSGGVETQYF.

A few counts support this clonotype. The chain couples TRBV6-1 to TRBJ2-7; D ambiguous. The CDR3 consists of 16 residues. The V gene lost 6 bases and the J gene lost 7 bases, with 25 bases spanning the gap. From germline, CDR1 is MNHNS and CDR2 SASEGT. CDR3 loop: CASRNQLTLPGWEQYF. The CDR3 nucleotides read TGTGCCAGCAGGAACCAGCTAACACTGCCCGGGTGGGAGCAGTACTTC.

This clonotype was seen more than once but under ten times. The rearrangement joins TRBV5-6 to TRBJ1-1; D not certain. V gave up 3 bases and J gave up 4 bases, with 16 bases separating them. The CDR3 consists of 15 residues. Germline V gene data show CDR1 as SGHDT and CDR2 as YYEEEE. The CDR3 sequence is CASSSTGLGATEAFF. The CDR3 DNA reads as TGTGCCAGCAGCTCTACGGGGTTGGGAGCCACTGAAGCTTTCTTT.

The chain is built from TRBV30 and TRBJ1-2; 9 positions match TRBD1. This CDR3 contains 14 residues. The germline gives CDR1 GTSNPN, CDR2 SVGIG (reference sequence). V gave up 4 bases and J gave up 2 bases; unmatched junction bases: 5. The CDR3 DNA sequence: TGTGCCTGGAACCCAGACAGGGGGAACTATGGCTACACCTTC. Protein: CAWNPDRGNYGYTF.

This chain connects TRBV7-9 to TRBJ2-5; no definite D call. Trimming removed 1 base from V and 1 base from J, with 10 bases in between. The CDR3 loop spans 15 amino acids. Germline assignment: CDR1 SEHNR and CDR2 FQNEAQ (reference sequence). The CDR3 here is CASSLGRIPQETQYF. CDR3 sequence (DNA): TGTGCCAGCAGCTTAGGGCGGATCCCCCAAGAGACCCAGTACTTC.

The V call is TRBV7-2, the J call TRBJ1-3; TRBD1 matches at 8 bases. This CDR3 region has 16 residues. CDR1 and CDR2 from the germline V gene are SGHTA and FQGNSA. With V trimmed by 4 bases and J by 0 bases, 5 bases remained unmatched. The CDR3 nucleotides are TGTGCCAGCAGCTCCGGACAGGGCTTCTCTGGAAACACCATATATTTT. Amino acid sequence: CASSSGQGFSGNTIYF.

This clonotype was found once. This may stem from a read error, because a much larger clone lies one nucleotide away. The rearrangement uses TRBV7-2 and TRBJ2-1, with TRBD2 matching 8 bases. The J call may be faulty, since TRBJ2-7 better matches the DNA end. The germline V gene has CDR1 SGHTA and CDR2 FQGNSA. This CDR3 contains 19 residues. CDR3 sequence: CASSLSPRIAGSSYNEQYF. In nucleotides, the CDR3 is TGTGCCAGCAGCTTATCCCCCCGTATAGCGGGGAGCTCCTACAATGAGCAGTACTTC.

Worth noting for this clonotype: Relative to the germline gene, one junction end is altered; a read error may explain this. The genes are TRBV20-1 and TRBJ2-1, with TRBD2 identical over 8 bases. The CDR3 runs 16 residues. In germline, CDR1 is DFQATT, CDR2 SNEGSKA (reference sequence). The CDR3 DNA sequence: TGCCGTGCTAGGAGGTTGGTTACTAGCGGCTTAAATGAGCAGTTCTTC. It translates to CRARRLVTSGLNEQFF.

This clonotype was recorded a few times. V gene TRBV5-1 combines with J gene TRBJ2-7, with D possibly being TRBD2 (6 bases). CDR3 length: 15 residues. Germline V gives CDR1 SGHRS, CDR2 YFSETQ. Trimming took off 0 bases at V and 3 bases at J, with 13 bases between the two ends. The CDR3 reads CASSLGGVLVYEQYF. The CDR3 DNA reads TGCGCCAGCAGCTTGGGGGGGGTTCTTGTCTACGAGCAGTACTTC.

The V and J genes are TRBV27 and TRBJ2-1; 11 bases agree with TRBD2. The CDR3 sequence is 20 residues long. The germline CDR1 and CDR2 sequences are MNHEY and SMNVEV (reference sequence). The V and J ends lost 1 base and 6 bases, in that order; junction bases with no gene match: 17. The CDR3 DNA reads TGTGCCAGCAGTTTATTCCCGACACCTCTAGCGGGAGGTATAAGCAATGAGCAGTTCTTC. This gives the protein CASSLFPTPLAGGISNEQFF.

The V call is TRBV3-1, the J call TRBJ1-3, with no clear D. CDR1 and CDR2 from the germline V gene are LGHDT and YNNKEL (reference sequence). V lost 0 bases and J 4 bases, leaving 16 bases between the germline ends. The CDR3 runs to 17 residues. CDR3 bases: TGTGCCAGCAGCCAAGATATGTTGAGGACGGAGGGAAACACCATATATTTT. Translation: CASSQDMLRTEGNTIYF.